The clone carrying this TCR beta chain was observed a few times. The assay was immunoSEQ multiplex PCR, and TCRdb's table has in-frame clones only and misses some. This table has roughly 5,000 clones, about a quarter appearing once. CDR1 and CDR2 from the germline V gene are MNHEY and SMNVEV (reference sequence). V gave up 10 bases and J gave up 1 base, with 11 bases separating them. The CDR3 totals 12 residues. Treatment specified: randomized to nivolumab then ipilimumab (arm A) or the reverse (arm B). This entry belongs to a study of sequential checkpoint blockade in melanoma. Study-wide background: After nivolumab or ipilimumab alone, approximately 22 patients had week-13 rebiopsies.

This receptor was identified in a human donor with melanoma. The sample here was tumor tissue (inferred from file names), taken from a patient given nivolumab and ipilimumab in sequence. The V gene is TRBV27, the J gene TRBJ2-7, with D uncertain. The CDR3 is CATLGQSYEQYF. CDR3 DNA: TGTGCCACCCTTGGGCAATCCTACGAGCAGTACTTC.